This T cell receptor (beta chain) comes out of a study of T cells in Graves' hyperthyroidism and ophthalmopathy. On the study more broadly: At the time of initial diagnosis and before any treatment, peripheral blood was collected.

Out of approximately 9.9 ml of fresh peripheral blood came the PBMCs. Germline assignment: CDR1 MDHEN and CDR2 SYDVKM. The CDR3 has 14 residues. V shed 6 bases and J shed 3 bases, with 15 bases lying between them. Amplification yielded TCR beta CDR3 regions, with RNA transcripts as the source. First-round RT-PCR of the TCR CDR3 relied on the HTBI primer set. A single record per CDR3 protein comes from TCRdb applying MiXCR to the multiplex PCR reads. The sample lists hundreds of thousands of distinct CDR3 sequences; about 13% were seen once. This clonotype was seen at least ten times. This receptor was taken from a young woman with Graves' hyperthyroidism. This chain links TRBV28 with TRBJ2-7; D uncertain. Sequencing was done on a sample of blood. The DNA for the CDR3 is TGTGCCAGCAGGACGTCTCAATTAGGCTACGAGCAGTACTTC. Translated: CASRTSQLGYEQYF.